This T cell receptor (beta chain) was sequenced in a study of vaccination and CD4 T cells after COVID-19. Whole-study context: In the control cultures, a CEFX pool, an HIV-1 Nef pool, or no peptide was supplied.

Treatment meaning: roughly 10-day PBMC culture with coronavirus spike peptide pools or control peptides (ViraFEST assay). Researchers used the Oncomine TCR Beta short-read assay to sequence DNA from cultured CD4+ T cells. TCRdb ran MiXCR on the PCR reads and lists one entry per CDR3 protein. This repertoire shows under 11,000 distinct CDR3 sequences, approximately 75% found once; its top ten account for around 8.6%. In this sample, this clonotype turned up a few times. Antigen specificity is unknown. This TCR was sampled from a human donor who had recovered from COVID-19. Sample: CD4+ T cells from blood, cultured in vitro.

The DNA of the CDR3 is TGTGCCAGCAAGTCTGACGGGAGGGCCGGGGGGGAGCTGTTTTTT. This codes for CASKSDGRAGGELFF. This chain links TRBV6-2 or TRBV6-3 with TRBJ2-2; 8 positions agree with TRBD2. The J segment lost 8 bases and the V segment lost 7 bases, leaving 12 bases of the junction unmatched. The CDR3 totals 15 residues. The germline CDR1 and CDR2 sequences are MNHEY and SVGEGT.